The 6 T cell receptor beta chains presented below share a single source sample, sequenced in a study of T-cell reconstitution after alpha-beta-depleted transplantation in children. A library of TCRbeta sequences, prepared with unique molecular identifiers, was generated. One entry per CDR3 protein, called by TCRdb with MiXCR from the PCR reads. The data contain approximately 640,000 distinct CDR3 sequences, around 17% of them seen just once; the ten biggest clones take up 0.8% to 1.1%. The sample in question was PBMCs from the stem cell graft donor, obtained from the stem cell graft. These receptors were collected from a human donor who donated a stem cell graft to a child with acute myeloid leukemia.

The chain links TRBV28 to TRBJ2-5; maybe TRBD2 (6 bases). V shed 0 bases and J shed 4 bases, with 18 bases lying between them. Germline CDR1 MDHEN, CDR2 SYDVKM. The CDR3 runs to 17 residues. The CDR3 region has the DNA TGTGCCAGCAGTTTATGGGGACGCCTCCGGGGGAGAGAGACCCAGTACTTC. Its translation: CASSLWGRLRGRETQYF.

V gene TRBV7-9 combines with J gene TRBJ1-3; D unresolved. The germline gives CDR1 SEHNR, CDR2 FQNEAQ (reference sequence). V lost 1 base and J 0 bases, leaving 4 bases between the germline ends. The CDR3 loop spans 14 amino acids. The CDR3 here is CASSLVTSGNTIYF. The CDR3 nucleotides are TGTGCCAGCAGCTTAGTTACCTCTGGAAACACCATATATTTT.

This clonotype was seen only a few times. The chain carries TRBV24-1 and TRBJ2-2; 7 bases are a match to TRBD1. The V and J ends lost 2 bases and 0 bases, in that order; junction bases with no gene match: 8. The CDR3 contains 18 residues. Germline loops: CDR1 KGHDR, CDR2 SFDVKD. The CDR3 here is CATSDSQHRGANTGELFF. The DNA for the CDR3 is TGTGCCACCAGTGATTCTCAACACAGGGGTGCGAACACCGGGGAGCTGTTTTTT.

The CDR3 reads CATSDLFVVYPRFF. The CDR3 DNA is TGTGCCACCAGTGATTTGTTTGTGGTCTATCCGAGGTTCTTC. The chain is built from TRBV24-1 and TRBJ2-1; D call uncertain. Trimming removed 0 bases from V and 15 bases from J, with 17 bases in between. The V gene's germline CDR1 is KGHDR and CDR2 SFDVKD. CDR3 length: 14 residues.

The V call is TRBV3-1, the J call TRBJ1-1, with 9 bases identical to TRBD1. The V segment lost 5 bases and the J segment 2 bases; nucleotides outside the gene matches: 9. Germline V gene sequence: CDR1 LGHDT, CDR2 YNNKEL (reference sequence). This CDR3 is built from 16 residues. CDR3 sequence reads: CASSYIPGQGNTEAFF. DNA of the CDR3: TGTGCCAGCAGCTACATTCCGGGACAGGGAAACACTGAAGCTTTCTTT. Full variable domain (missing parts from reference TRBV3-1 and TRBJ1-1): DTAVSQTPKYLVTQMGNDKSIKCEQNLGHDTMYWYKQDSKKFLKIMFSYNNKELIINETVPNRFSPKSPDKAHLNLHINSLELGDSAVYFCASSYIPGQGNTEAFFGQGTRLTVV.

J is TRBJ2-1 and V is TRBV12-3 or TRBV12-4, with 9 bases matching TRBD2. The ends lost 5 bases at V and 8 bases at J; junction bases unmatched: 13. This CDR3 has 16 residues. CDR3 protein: CASSPGTWRGGYEQFF. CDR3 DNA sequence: TGTGCCAGCAGTCCAGGGACCTGGCGGGGGGGCTATGAGCAGTTCTTC.